The next 11 T cell receptor beta chains were all read from a single sample in a study of Ad26.COV2.S vaccination and SARS-CoV-2 variants. Assay: immunoSEQ multiplex PCR; the TCRdb copy retains only in-frame clones and omits some. The table lists 440,000 or so clones, 92% of them singletons. Treatment described: some 20 received Ad26.COV2.S at low or high dose, single or two shots; five or six received placebo; per-sample allocation not given. The study sampled participants on day 63 after the first vaccine or placebo injection. This material consisted of peripheral blood, taken in a trial of Ad26.COV2.S vaccine versus placebo. These receptors all come from a person between 18 and 59 years old who received the Ad26.COV2.S COVID-19 vaccine or a placebo.

The chain carries TRBV9 and TRBJ2-2, with D perhaps matching TRBD2 (5 bases). The CDR3 is 15 residues long. Trimming pared 0 bases from V and 4 bases from J, leaving 10 bases between. Germline CDR1 is SGDLS and CDR2 is YYNGEE. The CDR3 DNA is TGTGCCAGCAGCGTAGCGGGGTCTCCCACCGGGGAGCTGTTTTTT. Encoded protein: CASSVAGSPTGELFF.

J is TRBJ1-6 and V is TRBV5-1; D is unresolved. This CDR3 region has 15 residues. V lost 4 bases, J lost 6 bases, and 14 bases lay in between. Per the germline V gene, CDR1 is SGHRS and CDR2 is YFSETQ. As DNA, the CDR3 is TGCGCCAGCAGCAGGGCCCTTACCCCTAATTCACCCCTCCACTTT. Protein product: CASSRALTPNSPLHF.

The chain carries TRBV9 and TRBJ2-5; D unresolved. V gave up 3 bases and J gave up 1 base, with 13 bases separating them. CDR3 length equals 15 residues. In germline, CDR1 is SGDLS, CDR2 YYNGEE. Written as DNA, the CDR3 is TGTGCCAGCAGCGACCGGGTCCAACCCCAAGAGACCCAGTACTTC. It is translated as CASSDRVQPQETQYF. The whole variable domain, filled in from reference TRBV9 and TRBJ2-5, reads DSGVTQTPKHLITATGQRVTLRCSPRSGDLSVYWYQQSLDQGLQFLIQYYNGEERAKGNILERFSAQQFPDLHSELNLSSLELGDSALYFCASSDRVQPQETQYFGPGTRLLVL.

The chain links TRBV7-9 to TRBJ1-1; unclear D gene. Trimming took off 8 bases at V and 0 bases at J, with 13 bases between the two ends. The CDR3 covers 14 residues. CDR1 is SEHNR and CDR2 is FQNEAQ in the germline V gene (reference sequence). CDR3 nucleotide sequence: TGTGCCAGCTACCCTCAAACTCTGAACACTGAAGCTTTCTTT. Translated, it gives CASYPQTLNTEAFF.

The chain has TRBV4-3 and TRBJ2-7; 11 bases match TRBD1. The CDR3 runs to 16 residues. Germline V gene data show CDR1 as LGHNA and CDR2 as YSLEER. J gave up 5 bases and V 4 bases, and 10 bases lay outside the gene matches. CDR3 residues: CASSRGTGGWGHEQYF. CDR3 coding DNA: TGCGCCAGCAGCCGCGGGACAGGGGGATGGGGCCACGAGCAGTACTTC.

The chain couples TRBV7-8 to TRBJ2-3; a weak D match, TRBD1 (5 bases). The CDR3 totals 16 residues. Germline V gene lookup returns CDR1 SGHVS and CDR2 FQNEAQ. Trimming left V 4 bases short and J 1 base short, with 15 bases between. The CDR3 bases are TGTGCCAGCAGCTCCGTGGGGCCGCTCGGCACAGATACGCAGTATTTT. As protein: CASSSVGPLGTDTQYF.

V and J are TRBV4-3 and TRBJ2-3, with D uncertain. The CDR3 totals 16 residues. The germline V gene has CDR1 LGHNA and CDR2 YSLEER. V lost 0 bases, J lost 0 bases, and 10 bases lay in between. Here the CDR3 reads CASSQDAALSTDTQYF. The CDR3 nucleotides read TGCGCCAGCAGCCAAGATGCAGCCCTCAGCACAGATACGCAGTATTTT.

The rearrangement joins TRBV2 to TRBJ1-2; 8 nucleotides align to TRBD1. The V and J ends lost 6 bases and 5 bases, in that order; junction bases with no gene match: 5. The CDR3 extends over 13 amino acids. CDR1 and CDR2 (germline): SNHLY, FYNNEI. This CDR3 is CASRVTGGYGYTF. Here the CDR3 DNA reads TGTGCCAGCAGAGTAACAGGGGGGTATGGCTACACCTTC.

V is TRBV15 and J is TRBJ2-5; tentative D call: TRBD2 (5 bases). Germline lookup yields CDR1 LNHNV and CDR2 YYDKDF (reference sequence). Trimming removed 2 bases from V and 2 bases from J, with 9 bases in between. CDR3 size: 14 residues. CDR3 residues: CATSRIGEQETQYF. As DNA, the CDR3 is TGTGCCACCAGCAGAATTGGGGAGCAAGAGACCCAGTACTTC.

The rearrangement uses TRBV19 and TRBJ2-1; D is perhaps TRBD1 (6 bases). This CDR3 region has 15 residues. Trimming pared 1 base from V and 4 bases from J, leaving 11 bases between. CDR1 LNHDA and CDR2 SQIVND come from the germline V gene (reference sequence). The CDR3 nucleotides read TGTGCCAGTAGTATAGGCGCACAGGGATACAATGAGCAGTTCTTC. Translating it yields CASSIGAQGYNEQFF.

This chain links TRBV4-1 with TRBJ1-2, with 11 bases matching TRBD1. CDR3 size: 17 residues. The V gene end was trimmed by 1 base and the J gene end by 0 bases; junction bases not matched to a gene: 4. Germline V gives CDR1 MGHRA, CDR2 YSYEKL. In DNA form, the CDR3 reads TGCGCCAGCAGCCAAGCGCCGGACAGGGGGCCTAACTATGGCTACACCTTC. Amino acid sequence: CASSQAPDRGPNYGYTF.